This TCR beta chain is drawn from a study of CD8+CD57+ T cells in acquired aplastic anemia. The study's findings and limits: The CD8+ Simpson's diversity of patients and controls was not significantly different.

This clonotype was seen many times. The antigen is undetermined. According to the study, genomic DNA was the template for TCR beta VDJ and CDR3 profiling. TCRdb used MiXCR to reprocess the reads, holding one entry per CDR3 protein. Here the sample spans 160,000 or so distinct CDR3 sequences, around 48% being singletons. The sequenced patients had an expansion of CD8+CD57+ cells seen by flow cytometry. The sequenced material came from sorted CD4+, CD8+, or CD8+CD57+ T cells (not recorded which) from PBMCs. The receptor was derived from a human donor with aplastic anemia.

The CDR3 sequence: CASSRTRGTEAFF. The CDR3 nucleotides are TGTGCCAGTTCCCGGACGAGAGGCACTGAAGCTTTCTTT. The chain is built from TRBV19 and TRBJ1-1, with D unresolved. The CDR3 is 13 residues long. CDR1 and CDR2 (germline): LNHDA, SQIVND (reference sequence). The V gene lost 8 bases and the J gene lost 4 bases, with 14 bases spanning the gap. Variable domain in full (rest from reference TRBV19 and TRBJ1-1): DGGITQSPKYLFRKEGQNVTLSCEQNLNHDAMYWYRQDPGQGLRLIYYSQIVNDFQKGDIAEGYSVSREKKESFPLTVTSAQKNPTAFYLCASSRTRGTEAFFGQGTRLTVV.